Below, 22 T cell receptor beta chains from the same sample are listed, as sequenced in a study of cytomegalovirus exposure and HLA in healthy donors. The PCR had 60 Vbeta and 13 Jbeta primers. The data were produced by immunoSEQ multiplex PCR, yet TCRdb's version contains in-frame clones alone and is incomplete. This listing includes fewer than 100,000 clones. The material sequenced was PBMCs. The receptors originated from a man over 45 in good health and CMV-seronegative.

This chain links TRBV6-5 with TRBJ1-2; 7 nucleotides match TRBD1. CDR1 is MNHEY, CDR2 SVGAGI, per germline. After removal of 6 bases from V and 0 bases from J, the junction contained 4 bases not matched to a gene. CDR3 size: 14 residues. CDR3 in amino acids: CASRQGVANYGYTF. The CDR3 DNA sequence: TGTGCCAGCAGGCAGGGGGTAGCTAACTATGGCTACACCTTC.

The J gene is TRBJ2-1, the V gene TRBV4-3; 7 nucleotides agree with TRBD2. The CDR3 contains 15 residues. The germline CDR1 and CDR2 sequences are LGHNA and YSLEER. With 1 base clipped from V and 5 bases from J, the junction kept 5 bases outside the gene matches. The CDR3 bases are TGCGCCAGCAGCCAAGGCGGGGGACTGCACAATGAGCAGTTCTTC. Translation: CASSQGGGLHNEQFF.

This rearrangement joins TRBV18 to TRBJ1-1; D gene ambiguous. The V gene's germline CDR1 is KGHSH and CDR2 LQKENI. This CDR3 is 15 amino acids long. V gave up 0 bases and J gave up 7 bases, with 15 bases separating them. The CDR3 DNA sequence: TGTGCCAGCTCACCACCGGTCGGAGGGCGGGGTGAAGCTTTCTTT. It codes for CASSPPVGGRGEAFF. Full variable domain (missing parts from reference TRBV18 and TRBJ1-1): NAGVMQNPRHLVRRRGQEARLRCSPMKGHSHVYWYRQLPEEGLKFMVYLQKENIIDESGMPKERFSAEFPKEGPSILRIQQVVRGDSAAYFCASSPPVGGRGEAFFGQGTRLTVV.

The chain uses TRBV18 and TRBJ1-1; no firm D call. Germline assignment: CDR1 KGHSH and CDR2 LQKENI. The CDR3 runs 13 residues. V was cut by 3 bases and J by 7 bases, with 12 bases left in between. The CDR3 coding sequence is TGTGCCAGCTCACCCGGGTCGAACGGTGAAGCTTTCTTT. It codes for CASSPGSNGEAFF.

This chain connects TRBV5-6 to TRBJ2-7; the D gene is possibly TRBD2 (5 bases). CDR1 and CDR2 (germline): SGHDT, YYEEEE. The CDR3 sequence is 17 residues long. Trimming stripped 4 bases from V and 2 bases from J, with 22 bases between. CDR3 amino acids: CASSVLPEGVGPYEQYF. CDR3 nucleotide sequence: TGTGCCAGCAGCGTGCTCCCCGAGGGTGTCGGACCCTACGAGCAGTACTTC. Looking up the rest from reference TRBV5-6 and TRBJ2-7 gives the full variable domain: DAGVTQSPTHLIKTRGQQVTLRCSPKSGHDTVSWYQQALGQGPQFIFQYYEEEERQRGNFPDRFSGHQFPNYSSELNVNALLLGDSALYLCASSVLPEGVGPYEQYFGPGTRLTVT.

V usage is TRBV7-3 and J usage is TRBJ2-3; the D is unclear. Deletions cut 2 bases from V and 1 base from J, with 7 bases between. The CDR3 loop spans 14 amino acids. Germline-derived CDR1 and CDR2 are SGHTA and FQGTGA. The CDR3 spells CASSLAVGTDTQYF. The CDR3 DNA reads TGTGCCAGCAGCTTAGCGGTGGGCACAGATACGCAGTATTTT.

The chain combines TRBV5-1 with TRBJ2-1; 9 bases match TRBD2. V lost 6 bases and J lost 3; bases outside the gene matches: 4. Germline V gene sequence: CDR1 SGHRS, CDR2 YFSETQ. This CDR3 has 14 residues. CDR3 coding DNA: TGCGCCAGCATGCCAGCGGGGGGCTACAATGAGCAGTTCTTC. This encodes CASMPAGGYNEQFF. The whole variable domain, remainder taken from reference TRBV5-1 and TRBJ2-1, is KAGVTQTPRYLIKTRGQQVTLSCSPISGHRSVSWYQQTPGQGLQFLFEYFSETQRNKGNFPGRFSGRQFSNSRSEMNVSTLELGDSALYLCASMPAGGYNEQFFGPGTRLTVL.

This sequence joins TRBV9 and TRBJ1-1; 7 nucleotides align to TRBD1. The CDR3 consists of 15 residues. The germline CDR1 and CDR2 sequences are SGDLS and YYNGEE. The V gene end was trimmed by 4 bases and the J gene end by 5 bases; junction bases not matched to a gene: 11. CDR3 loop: CASSSPTGSRTEAFF. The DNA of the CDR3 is TGTGCCAGCAGCTCCCCGACAGGGTCGAGGACTGAAGCTTTCTTT.

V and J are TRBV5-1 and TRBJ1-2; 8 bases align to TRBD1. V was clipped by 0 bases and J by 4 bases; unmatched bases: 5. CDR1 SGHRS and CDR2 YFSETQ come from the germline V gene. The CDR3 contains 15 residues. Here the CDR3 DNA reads TGCGCCAGCAGCTTGGCAGGACAGGGAATCTATGGCTACACCTTC. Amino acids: CASSLAGQGIYGYTF.

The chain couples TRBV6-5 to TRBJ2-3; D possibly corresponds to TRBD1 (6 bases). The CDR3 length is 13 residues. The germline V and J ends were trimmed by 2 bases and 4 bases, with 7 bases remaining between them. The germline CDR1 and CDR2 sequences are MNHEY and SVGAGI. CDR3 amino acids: CASSYGGPDTQYF. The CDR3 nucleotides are TGTGCCAGCAGTTACGGGGGCCCAGATACGCAGTATTTT.

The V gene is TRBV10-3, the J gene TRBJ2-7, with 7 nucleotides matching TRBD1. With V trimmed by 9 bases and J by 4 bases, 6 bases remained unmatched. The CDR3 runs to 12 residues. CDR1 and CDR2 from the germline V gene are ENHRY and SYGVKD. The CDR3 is CAIRQGWYEQYF. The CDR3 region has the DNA TGTGCCATAAGACAGGGTTGGTACGAGCAGTACTTC.

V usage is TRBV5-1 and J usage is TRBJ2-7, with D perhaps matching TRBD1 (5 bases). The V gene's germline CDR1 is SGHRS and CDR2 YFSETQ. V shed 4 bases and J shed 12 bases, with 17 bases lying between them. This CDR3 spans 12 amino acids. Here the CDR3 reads CASSPDGQGTYF. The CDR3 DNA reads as TGCGCCAGCAGCCCGGATGGGCAGGGCACGTACTTC.

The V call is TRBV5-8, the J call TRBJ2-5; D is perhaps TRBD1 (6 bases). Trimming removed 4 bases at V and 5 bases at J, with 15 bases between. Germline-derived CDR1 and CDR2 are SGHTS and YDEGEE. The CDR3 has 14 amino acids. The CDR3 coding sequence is TGTGCCAGCAGCAATTTGAGGGGGAAGGAGACCCAGTACTTC. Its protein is CASSNLRGKETQYF.

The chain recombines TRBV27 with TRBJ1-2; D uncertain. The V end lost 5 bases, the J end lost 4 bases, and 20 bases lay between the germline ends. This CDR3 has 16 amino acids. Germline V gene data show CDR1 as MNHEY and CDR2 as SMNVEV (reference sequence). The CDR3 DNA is TGTGCCAGCAGTCCCACCTTTCGTGGGGAGTCCTATGGCTACACCTTC. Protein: CASSPTFRGESYGYTF.

In DNA form, the CDR3 reads TGTGCCACCGAGACAGATTATGGCTACACCTTC. This encodes CATETDYGYTF. This chain joins TRBV2 and TRBJ1-2; D possibly corresponds to TRBD1 (5 bases). Trimming left V 10 bases short and J 5 bases short, with 11 bases between. The CDR3 loop spans 11 amino acids. Germline lookup yields CDR1 SNHLY and CDR2 FYNNEI.

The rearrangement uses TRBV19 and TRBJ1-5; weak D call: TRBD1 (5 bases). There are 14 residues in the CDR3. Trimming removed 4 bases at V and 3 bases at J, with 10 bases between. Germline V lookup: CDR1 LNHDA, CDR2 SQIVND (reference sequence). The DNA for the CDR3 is TGTGCCAGTAGTACCGACAGTTTCAATCAGCCCCAGCATTTT. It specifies CASSTDSFNQPQHF.

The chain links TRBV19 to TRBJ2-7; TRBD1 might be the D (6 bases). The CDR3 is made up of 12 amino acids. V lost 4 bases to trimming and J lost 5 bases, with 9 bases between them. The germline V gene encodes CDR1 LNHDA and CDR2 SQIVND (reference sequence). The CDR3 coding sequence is TGTGCCAGTAGTACAGGGGCGGACGAGCAGTACTTC. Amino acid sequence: CASSTGADEQYF.

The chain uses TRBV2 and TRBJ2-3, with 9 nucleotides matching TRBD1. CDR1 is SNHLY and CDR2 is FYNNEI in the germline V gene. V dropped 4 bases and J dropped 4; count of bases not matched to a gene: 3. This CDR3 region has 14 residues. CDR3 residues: CASSGTGVSDTQYF. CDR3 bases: TGTGCCAGCAGTGGGACAGGGGTGTCAGATACGCAGTATTTT.

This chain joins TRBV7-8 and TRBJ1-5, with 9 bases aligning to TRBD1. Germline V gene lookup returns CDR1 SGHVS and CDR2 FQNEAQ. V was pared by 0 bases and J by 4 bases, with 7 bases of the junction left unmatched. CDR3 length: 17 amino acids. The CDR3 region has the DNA TGTGCCAGCAGCTTAGCCGCATCCGGGACAGGGAATCAGCCCCAGCATTTT. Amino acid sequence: CASSLAASGTGNQPQHF.

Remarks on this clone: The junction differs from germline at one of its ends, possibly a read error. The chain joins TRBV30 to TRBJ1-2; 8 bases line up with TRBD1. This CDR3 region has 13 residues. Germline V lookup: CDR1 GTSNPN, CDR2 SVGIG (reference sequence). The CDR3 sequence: CAWKTGELYGYTF. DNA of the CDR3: TGTGCTTGGAAGACAGGGGAACTCTATGGCTACACCTTC.

CDR3 amino acids: CASRGGTGGFGEKLFF. The DNA for the CDR3 is TGTGCCAGCAGGGGGGGGACAGGGGGCTTCGGTGAAAAACTGTTTTTT. The V and J genes are TRBV28 and TRBJ1-4; 12 bases map to TRBD1. The CDR3 is 16 amino acids. Germline V lookup: CDR1 MDHEN, CDR2 SYDVKM. Trimming removed 6 bases from V and 7 bases from J; junction bases left unmatched: 9.

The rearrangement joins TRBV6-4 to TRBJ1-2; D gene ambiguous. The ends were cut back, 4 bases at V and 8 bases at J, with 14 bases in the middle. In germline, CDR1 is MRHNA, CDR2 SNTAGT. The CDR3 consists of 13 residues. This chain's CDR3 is CASSGGPYDGYTF. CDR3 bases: TGTGCCAGCAGTGGCGGTCCCTACGACGGCTACACCTTC.